A single sample gave rise to the 14 T cell receptor beta chains below, sequenced in a study of shared clonotypes between healthy human individuals (dated by TCRdb to about 2020). CD8 naive samples consisted of CD45RO-negative cells that were positively selected for CCR7, yielding a CD45RA+CCR7+ population without TemRA cells. The library was built by means of the immunoSEQ multiplex PCR assay. TCRdb provides this immuneACCESS table in a form limited to in-frame rearrangements. Some clones are lacking; in checked studies, under half of them reflect an unresolved V gene, and why the rest are absent is not known. The table for this sample lists a few million clones; roughly 95% of them were counted only once. The ten largest make up around 1.7% of the sample. The sequencing sample was made of naive CD8+ T cells from PBMCs. Taken with the paper, the label for cell subset or site translates to: CD45RA+CCR7+. These receptors originate from a man between 18 and 35 years old in good health. Some clones in this sample may be carry-over from other donors' samples.

The genes are TRBV13 and TRBJ2-7; a weak D match, TRBD2 (6 bases). The CDR3 contains 20 residues. CDR1 is PRHDT, CDR2 FYEKMQ, per germline (reference sequence). V gave up 6 bases and J gave up 2 bases, with 32 bases separating them. The CDR3 DNA sequence: TGTGCCAGCAGTTCTACGATAGTCCTAACTGGGCCCGCGGGGACCTACGAGCAGTACTTC. It is translated as CASSSTIVLTGPAGTYEQYF.

V is TRBV9 and J is TRBJ2-7, with a weak D call TRBD2 (6 bases). In germline, CDR1 is SGDLS, CDR2 YYNGEE. Trimming took 2 bases from V and 2 from J, leaving 14 bases between them. The CDR3 runs to 15 residues. CDR3 sequence (DNA): TGTGCCAGCAGCGTGTTGAGCGGGCCAACCTACGAGCAGTACTTC. This sequence encodes CASSVLSGPTYEQYF.

The rearrangement uses TRBV28 and TRBJ1-4, with a tentative D call TRBD1 (6 bases). V lost 5 bases and J lost 10, with 23 bases in between. Germline V gives CDR1 MDHEN, CDR2 SYDVKM. CDR3 length: 16 amino acids. The CDR3 region has the DNA TGTGCCAGCAGTCCGCCTCAGGGGAAGATAAGAGGAAAACTGTTTTTT. It specifies CASSPPQGKIRGKLFF.

This chain links TRBV14 with TRBJ2-3, with a tentative D call TRBD2 (6 bases). V dropped 1 base and J dropped 5 bases, with 19 bases sitting between them. The germline gives CDR1 SGHDN, CDR2 FVKESK. The CDR3 extends over 17 amino acids. The CDR3 region is CASSQGVSGHLGDTQYF. The CDR3 DNA reads TGTGCCAGCAGCCAAGGGGTTAGCGGACACTTGGGAGATACGCAGTATTTT.

This clone was observed a single time. The chain employs TRBV7-6 and TRBJ2-1; maybe TRBD2 (5 bases). The CDR3 is made up of 15 amino acids. V lost 1 base, J lost 5 bases, and 12 bases lay in between. The germline V gene encodes CDR1 SGHVS and CDR2 FNYEAQ. The CDR3 DNA reads as TGTGCCAGCAGCTTAGGGCTAGGGAGAGACAATGAGCAGTTCTTC. The encoded protein is CASSLGLGRDNEQFF. Drawing the rest from reference TRBV7-6 and TRBJ2-1, the complete variable domain is GAGVSQSPRYKVTKRGQDVALRCDPISGHVSLYWYRQALGQGPEFLTYFNYEAQQDKSGLPNDRFSAERPEGSISTLTIQRTEQRDSAMYRCASSLGLGRDNEQFFGPGTRLTVL.

The J gene is TRBJ1-2, the V gene TRBV27; the match to TRBD1 covers 7 bases. CDR1 is MNHEY and CDR2 is SMNVEV in the germline V gene (reference sequence). V was pared by 6 bases and J by 6 bases, with 7 bases of the junction left unmatched. This CDR3 has 13 residues. CDR3 sequence reads: CASSERGTDGYTF. The CDR3 nucleotides read TGTGCCAGCAGCGAACGGGGGACAGATGGCTACACCTTC.

The rearrangement uses TRBV27 and TRBJ2-7; 8 nucleotides line up with TRBD1. V dropped 9 bases and J dropped 5; count of bases not matched to a gene: 6. From germline, CDR1 is MNHEY and CDR2 SMNVEV (reference sequence). The CDR3 sequence is 12 residues long. The CDR3 sequence is CASRTGPHEQYF. CDR3 in DNA: TGTGCCAGTAGGACAGGGCCCCACGAGCAGTACTTC.

V and J are TRBV19 and TRBJ2-7; D may be TRBD1 (6 bases). This CDR3 is built from 14 residues. Trimming removed 7 bases from V and 3 bases from J, with 16 bases in between. Germline CDR1 is LNHDA and CDR2 is SQIVND (reference sequence). CDR3 protein: CASTPEGQGYEQYF. The CDR3 DNA is TGTGCCAGTACCCCCGAGGGACAAGGCTACGAGCAGTACTTC.

This chain uses TRBV7-6 with TRBJ2-5; no definite D call. Germline V lookup: CDR1 SGHVS, CDR2 FNYEAQ. The V end lost 5 bases, the J end lost 0 bases, and 10 bases lay between the germline ends. CDR3 size: 14 residues. DNA of the CDR3: TGTGCCAGCAGCCCGGCCGAGTACCAAGAGACCCAGTACTTC. It is translated as CASSPAEYQETQYF.

About this clone: Other DNA sequences from this sample encode an identical CDR3 as well. The chain employs TRBV28 and TRBJ2-7; 7 nucleotides match TRBD1. CDR3 size: 13 residues. Germline-derived CDR1 and CDR2 are MDHEN and SYDVKM. V trimming: 6 bases; J trimming: 1 base; junction bases outside the gene matches: 3. The CDR3 coding sequence is TGTGCCAGCAGCCCGACAGGGTCCTACGAGCAGTACTTC. Protein sequence: CASSPTGSYEQYF.

This chain uses TRBV7-9 with TRBJ1-2; possibly TRBD1 for D (5 bases). Germline CDR1 SEHNR, CDR2 FQNEAQ (reference sequence). Trimming stripped 5 bases from V and 7 bases from J, with 11 bases between. The CDR3 consists of 12 residues. The CDR3 nucleotides are TGTGCCAGCAGCGAACTGGGGCTTGGCTACACCTTC. Translation: CASSELGLGYTF. Full variable domain (outside the CDR3, taken from reference TRBV7-9 and TRBJ1-2): DTGVSQNPRHKITKRGQNVTFRCDPISEHNRLYWYRQTLGQGPEFLTYFQNEAQLEKSRLLSDRFSAERPKGSFSTLEIQRTEQGDSAMYLCASSELGLGYTFGSGTRLTVV.

CDR3 sequence (DNA): TGTGCCAGCAGCCCTAGGTCAGGTGAAAAACTGTTTTTT. Amino acids: CASSPRSGEKLFF. The chain combines TRBV7-6 with TRBJ1-4; D gene unclear. V lost 5 bases to trimming and J lost 7 bases, with 11 bases between them. The CDR3 contains 13 residues. Germline-derived CDR1 and CDR2 are SGHVS and FNYEAQ.

The DNA of the CDR3 is TGCAGCGCCGCCGGGGGTCTGAATGAGCAGTTCTTC. Its translation is CSAAGGLNEQFF. V and J are TRBV29-1 and TRBJ2-1; the D gene is possibly TRBD2 (6 bases). Germline V gives CDR1 SQVTM, CDR2 ANQGSEA. The CDR3 consists of 12 residues. V was shortened by 7 bases and J by 7 bases, with 14 bases between the two germline ends.

This chain joins TRBV19 and TRBJ2-1; D remains unclear. V was clipped by 7 bases and J by 2 bases, with 9 bases between them. The germline CDR1 and CDR2 sequences are LNHDA and SQIVND (reference sequence). There are 13 residues in the CDR3. CDR3 coding DNA: TGTGCCAGTACCTCGAACCCCTACAATGAGCAGTTCTTC. Amino acid sequence: CASTSNPYNEQFF. Full variable domain (rest looked up from reference TRBV19 and TRBJ2-1): DGGITQSPKYLFRKEGQNVTLSCEQNLNHDAMYWYRQDPGQGLRLIYYSQIVNDFQKGDIAEGYSVSREKKESFPLTVTSAQKNPTAFYLCASTSNPYNEQFFGPGTRLTVL.